The 26 T cell receptor beta chains presented below share a single source sample, sequenced in a study of blood T cell repertoires in COVID-19. The repertoire was sequenced with immunoSEQ multiplex PCR; TCRdb's copy has only in-frame clones and lacks some. The sample has tens of thousands of clones; roughly 80% are singletons. Sequencing used peripheral blood. Receptor source: a human donor in a cohort sampled during active COVID-19.

The J gene is TRBJ2-3, the V gene TRBV2; 8 nucleotides line up with TRBD1. The length of the CDR3 is 15 residues. V lost 5 bases and J lost 0; bases outside the gene matches: 4. Germline loops: CDR1 SNHLY, CDR2 FYNNEI. The CDR3 DNA is TGTGCCAGCAGTCGACAGGGGACTAGCACAGATACGCAGTATTTT. Protein sequence: CASSRQGTSTDTQYF.

The rearrangement uses TRBV5-1 and TRBJ2-7; TRBD2 aligns across 9 bases. The CDR3 has 16 amino acids. CDR1 is SGHRS, CDR2 YFSETQ, per germline. Trimming removed 6 bases from V and 1 base from J; junction bases left unmatched: 11. CDR3 sequence (DNA): TGCGCCAGCACAGAGGGCCTCAGCGGGAGGTCCTACGAGCAGTACTTC. Protein: CASTEGLSGRSYEQYF.

The genes are TRBV10-3 and TRBJ1-1, with a possible D match to TRBD1 (5 bases). Germline CDR1 ENHRY, CDR2 SYGVKD. V dropped 6 bases and J dropped 1 base, with 12 bases sitting between them. The CDR3 covers 14 residues. The DNA of the CDR3 is TGTGCCATCAGGGGGGGGGATTGGAACACTGAAGCTTTCTTT. Amino acid sequence: CAIRGGDWNTEAFF.

The rearrangement links TRBV12-3 or TRBV12-4 to TRBJ1-2, with D hard to call. This CDR3 region has 13 residues. Trimming shortened V by 5 bases and J by 8 bases, and 15 bases separated the two germline ends. The CDR3 reads CASSGSNYGGYTF. CDR3 DNA sequence: TGTGCCAGCAGTGGCTCCAATTACGGGGGCTACACCTTC.

V usage is TRBV3-1 (or the pseudogene TRBV3-2) and J usage is TRBJ2-2; 7 bases match TRBD2. V lost 4 bases and J lost 13; bases outside the gene matches: 3. CDR3 size: 11 residues. Looked up from germline, CDR1 is LGHDT and CDR2 is YNNKEL (reference sequence). CDR3 residues: CASSREGGLFF. The CDR3 nucleotides read TGTGCCAGCAGCCGGGAGGGAGGGCTGTTTTTT.

The chain recombines TRBV10-3 with TRBJ2-1; 9 positions match TRBD1. J gave up 7 bases and V 6 bases, and 7 bases lay outside the gene matches. CDR1 ENHRY and CDR2 SYGVKD come from the germline V gene. The length of the CDR3 is 14 residues. The CDR3 sequence is CAISKTGGDNEQFF. The CDR3 nucleotides read TGTGCCATCAGCAAGACAGGGGGGGATAATGAGCAGTTCTTC.

This rearrangement joins TRBV12-3 or TRBV12-4 to TRBJ1-1, with D unclear. V lost 4 bases and J lost 0, with 6 bases in between. This CDR3 spans 13 amino acids. The DNA of the CDR3 is TGTGCCAGCAGTTCACAGCTGAACACTGAAGCTTTCTTT. Protein: CASSSQLNTEAFF.

This chain connects TRBV6-2 or TRBV6-3 to TRBJ1-5; D unclear. V lost 2 bases, J lost 1 base, and 6 bases lay in between. Germline V gene sequence: CDR1 MNHEY, CDR2 SVGEGT. CDR3 size: 14 residues. CDR3 in DNA: TGTGCCAGCAGTTACAGAGGAAGCAATCAGCCCCAGCATTTT. The encoded protein is CASSYRGSNQPQHF.

Of note for this clone: The sample carries other DNA sequences with the same CDR3. The V and J genes are TRBV5-1 and TRBJ1-1; D uncertain. The CDR3 contains 14 residues. With 0 bases removed from V and 2 bases from J, the gap between germline ends came to 8 bases. Germline V gene sequence: CDR1 SGHRS, CDR2 YFSETQ. The CDR3 nucleotides are TGCGCCAGCAGCTTGGTTGGCGGAAACACTGAAGCTTTCTTT. Its translation is CASSLVGGNTEAFF.

V is TRBV5-6 and J is TRBJ2-3; 8 bases fit TRBD2. The CDR3 has 14 residues. V lost 6 bases, J lost 6 bases, and 9 bases stayed unmatched. Germline V CDR1 and CDR2: SGHDT, YYEEEE. Here the CDR3 reads CASTLRGGGDTQYF. The CDR3 region has the DNA TGTGCCAGCACCCTCCGGGGGGGAGGGGATACGCAGTATTTT.

The V and J genes are TRBV6-1 and TRBJ1-2; maybe TRBD1 (6 bases). Germline V lookup: CDR1 MNHNS, CDR2 SASEGT. The CDR3 is 16 amino acids. Trimming took 3 bases from V and 3 from J, leaving 17 bases between them. The CDR3, as DNA: TGTGCCAGCAGTGACCGAGGACAGAACCTCTACTATGGCTACACCTTC. The encoded protein is CASSDRGQNLYYGYTF.

This sequence joins TRBV5-5 and TRBJ1-1, with 7 positions matching TRBD1. Germline V gene data show CDR1 as SGHKS and CDR2 as YYEKEE (reference sequence). This CDR3 comprises 14 residues. Trimming at V came to 4 bases and at J to 4 bases, leaving 7 bases not matched to a gene. CDR3 coding DNA: TGTGCCAGCAGCCCAGGGGGAGCCAGCACTGAAGCTTTCTTT. Translated: CASSPGGASTEAFF.

The chain uses TRBV5-5 and TRBJ1-1; TRBD1 is a possible D gene (6 bases). The V end lost 4 bases, the J end lost 6 bases, and 13 bases lay between the germline ends. The CDR3 extends over 13 amino acids. The germline V gene encodes CDR1 SGHKS and CDR2 YYEKEE (reference sequence). Written as DNA, the CDR3 is TGTGCCAGCAGCCCAAATACAGGGTCTGAAGCTTTCTTT. Protein sequence: CASSPNTGSEAFF.

J is TRBJ2-7 and V is TRBV5-4; 7 bases line up with TRBD1. The trim removed 4 bases at V and 3 bases at J, leaving 7 bases unmatched. The length of the CDR3 is 14 residues. CDR1 is SGHNT and CDR2 is YYREEE in the germline V gene (reference sequence). In DNA form, the CDR3 reads TGTGCCAGCAGCGACAGGGATTGGGGCTACGAGCAGTACTTC. Protein product: CASSDRDWGYEQYF.

This chain joins TRBV6-2 or TRBV6-3 and TRBJ2-2, with TRBD2 identical over 11 bases. Looked up from germline, CDR1 is MNHEY and CDR2 is SVGEGT. The CDR3 contains 17 residues. The V and J ends lost 5 bases and 0 bases, in that order; junction bases with no gene match: 5. The CDR3 bases are TGTGCCAGCAGTCGCAGACTAGCGGGATCGAACACCGGGGAGCTGTTTTTT. Encoded protein: CASSRRLAGSNTGELFF.

CDR3: CASSQTGTVYNEQFF. CDR3 DNA sequence: TGTGCCAGCAGCCAGACCGGGACAGTTTACAATGAGCAGTTCTTC. This chain links TRBV9 with TRBJ2-1; TRBD1 matches 7 bases. The J segment lost 4 bases and the V segment lost 4 bases, leaving 8 bases of the junction unmatched. The CDR3 is 15 residues long. Germline V gene data show CDR1 as SGDLS and CDR2 as YYNGEE.

This sequence joins TRBV7-2 and TRBJ1-1, with D possibly TRBD1 on 6 matching bases. Per germline, CDR1 SGHTA and CDR2 FQGNSA. The length of the CDR3 is 14 residues. V was trimmed by 5 bases and J by 1 base, leaving 11 bases between them. CDR3 loop: CASSTGQPNTEAFF. The CDR3 coding sequence is TGTGCCAGCAGCACCGGACAGCCGAACACTGAAGCTTTCTTT.

The chain combines TRBV7-5 with TRBJ2-3; the table's D call, TRBD1, has no DNA check behind it. TRBV7-5 is termed a pseudogene. CDR3 length: 15 amino acids. The CDR3 region is CVRSLVRGSTDTQYF. The DNA for the CDR3 is TGTGTCAGAAGCTTAGTTAGGGGAAGCACAGATACGCAGTATTTT.

J is TRBJ2-7 and V is TRBV5-6, with TRBD2 matching 10 bases. The CDR3 extends over 17 amino acids. Losses at the gene ends were 0 bases for V and 2 bases for J; bases not matched to a gene: 8. Germline V gene lookup returns CDR1 SGHDT and CDR2 YYEEEE. CDR3 in DNA: TGTGCCAGCAGCTTGGGGCTGACCGGGACTAGCGCCTACGAGCAGTACTTC. Its translation is CASSLGLTGTSAYEQYF.

This chain connects TRBV11-2 to TRBJ1-3; no reliable D call. Germline V CDR1 and CDR2: SGHAT, FQNNGV. CDR3 size: 14 residues. The V gene lost 1 base and the J gene lost 0 bases, with 4 bases spanning the gap. The DNA of the CDR3 is TGTGCCAGCAGCTTAGGACTCTCTGGAAACACCATATATTTT. Translated, it gives CASSLGLSGNTIYF.

The chain has TRBV7-2 and TRBJ2-1; TRBD2 matches 7 bases. Germline V gene data show CDR1 as SGHTA and CDR2 as FQGNSA. There are 16 residues in the CDR3. V shed 5 bases, J shed 15 bases, and the junction held 22 bases outside the gene matches. CDR3 loop: CASSPGRGRVGTLRFF. The CDR3 DNA sequence: TGTGCCAGCAGCCCCGGGCGTGGGAGGGTTGGAACCCTGCGGTTCTTC.

This sequence joins TRBV5-1 and TRBJ2-1, with 9 bases identical to TRBD2. CDR1 is SGHRS and CDR2 is YFSETQ in the germline V gene. With V trimmed by 0 bases and J by 5 bases, 6 bases remained unmatched. This CDR3 spans 16 amino acids. The CDR3 DNA is TGCGCCAGCAGCTTGGTAGCTAGCGGGACCAACAATGAGCAGTTCTTC. Its translation is CASSLVASGTNNEQFF.

The chain employs TRBV6-1 and TRBJ1-5; D uncertain. With 1 base removed from V and 4 bases from J, the gap between germline ends came to 14 bases. This CDR3 has 16 amino acids. From germline, CDR1 is MNHNS and CDR2 SASEGT. The CDR3 is CASSEVGLLGNQPQHF. For the CDR3, the DNA is TGTGCCAGCAGTGAAGTCGGACTCTTGGGTAATCAGCCCCAGCATTTT.

This chain connects TRBV2 to TRBJ1-2, with no clear D. V gave up 9 bases and J gave up 1 base, with 9 bases separating them. This CDR3 has 12 amino acids. Germline V gene sequence: CDR1 SNHLY, CDR2 FYNNEI. The CDR3 reads CASRGFNYGYTF. The CDR3, as DNA: TGTGCCAGTAGAGGGTTTAACTATGGCTACACCTTC.

The chain employs TRBV28 and TRBJ2-7, with 10 positions matching TRBD2. The CDR3 runs 15 residues. Trimming at V came to 5 bases and at J to 4 bases, leaving 8 bases not matched to a gene. Germline V gene sequence: CDR1 MDHEN, CDR2 SYDVKM. In nucleotides, the CDR3 is TGTGCCAGCAGTAAAACCGGGACTAGCGTATACGAGCAGTACTTC. Translating it yields CASSKTGTSVYEQYF.

This clone was detected only once. The V call is TRBV6-5, the J call TRBJ1-1; 8 nucleotides line up with TRBD1. The germline gives CDR1 MNHEY, CDR2 SVGAGI. Trimming took 6 bases from V and 2 from J; bases not matched to a gene: 5. The CDR3 has 14 amino acids. The CDR3 is CASSRDRLNTEAFF. CDR3 bases: TGTGCCAGCAGCCGGGACAGGTTAAACACTGAAGCTTTCTTT.